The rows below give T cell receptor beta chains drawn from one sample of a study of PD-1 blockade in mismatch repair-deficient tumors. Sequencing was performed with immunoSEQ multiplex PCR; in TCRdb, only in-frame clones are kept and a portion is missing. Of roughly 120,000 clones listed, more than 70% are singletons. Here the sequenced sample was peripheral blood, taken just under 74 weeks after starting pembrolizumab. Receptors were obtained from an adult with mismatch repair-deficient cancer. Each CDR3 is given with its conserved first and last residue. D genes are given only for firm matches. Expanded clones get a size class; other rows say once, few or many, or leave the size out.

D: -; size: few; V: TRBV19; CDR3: CASSRNTNSGNTIYF
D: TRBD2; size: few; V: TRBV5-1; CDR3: CASSEGLISYEQYF
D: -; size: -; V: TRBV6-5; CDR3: CASTQEGDTQYF
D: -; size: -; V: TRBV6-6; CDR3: CASSNLGLAGETQYF
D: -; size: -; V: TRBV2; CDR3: CASSDPGRGSSGNTIYF
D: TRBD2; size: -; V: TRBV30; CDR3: CAWSVTGTSDEQFF
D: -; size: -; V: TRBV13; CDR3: CASSLASEANTGELFF
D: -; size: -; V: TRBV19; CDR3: CASSIEGRNEQFF
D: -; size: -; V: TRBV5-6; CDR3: CASSFGTEAFF
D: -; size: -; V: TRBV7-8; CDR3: CASSPDRTGELFF
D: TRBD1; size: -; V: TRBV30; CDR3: CAWRDRGPVDTQYF
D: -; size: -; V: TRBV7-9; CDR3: CASSFGGSTDTQYF
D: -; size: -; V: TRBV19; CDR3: CASSITDNYGYTF
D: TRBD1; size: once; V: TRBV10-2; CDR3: CASTATGEETQYF
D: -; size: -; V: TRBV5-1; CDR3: CASSLTGLGMNTEAFF
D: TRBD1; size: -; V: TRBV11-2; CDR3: CASSLRQGAPDEQFF
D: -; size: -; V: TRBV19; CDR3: CASTWGRMNTEAFF
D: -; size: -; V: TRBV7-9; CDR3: CASQFRDTEAFF
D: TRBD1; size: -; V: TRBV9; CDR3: CASTPGTGETYEQYF
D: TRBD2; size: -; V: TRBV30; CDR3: CAWSVPRTSGGGGETQYF
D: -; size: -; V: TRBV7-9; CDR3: CASSLDYPGELFF
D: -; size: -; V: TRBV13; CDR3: CASSYNKRDPEGTTTDTQYF
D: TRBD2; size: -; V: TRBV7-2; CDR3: CASSSGTSGRANEQFF
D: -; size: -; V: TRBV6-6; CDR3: CASSSLSGSPSYEQYF
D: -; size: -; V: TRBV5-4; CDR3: CASSLGGAQGETQYF
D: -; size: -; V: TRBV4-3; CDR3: CASSQRQGRASGKPSYEQYF
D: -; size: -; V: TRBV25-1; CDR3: CASSVGAGANVLTF
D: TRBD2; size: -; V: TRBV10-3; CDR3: CAISDTWLAGVEDTDTQYF
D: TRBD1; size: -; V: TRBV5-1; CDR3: CASSLPGTGRYGYTF
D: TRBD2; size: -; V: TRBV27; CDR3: CASSSPGLASQNEQFF
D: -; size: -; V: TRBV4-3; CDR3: CASSAVWVYTDTQYF
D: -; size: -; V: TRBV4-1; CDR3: CASSQEAYLTYNEQFF
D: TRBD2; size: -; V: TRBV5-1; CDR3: CASNTGIGTRETQYF
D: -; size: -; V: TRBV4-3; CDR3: CASSQGTATNEKLFF
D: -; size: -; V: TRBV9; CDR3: CASSPRPKGLTYNEQFF
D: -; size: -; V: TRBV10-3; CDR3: CAISESEDYQTNEQFF
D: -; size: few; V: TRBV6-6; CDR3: CASSYPGRQNEKLFF
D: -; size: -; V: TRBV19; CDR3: CASSPLHVSGSGYTF
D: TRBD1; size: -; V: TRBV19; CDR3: CARRDRDRVHQPQHF
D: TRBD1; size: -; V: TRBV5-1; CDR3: CASSSRQGVSDTQYF
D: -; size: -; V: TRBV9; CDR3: CASSVGFHRIGSYEQYF
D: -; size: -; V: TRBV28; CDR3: CASSLRGRDQPQHF
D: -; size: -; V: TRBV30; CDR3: CAWSTTENIQYF
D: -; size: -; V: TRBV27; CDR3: CASSLGGALNYEQYF
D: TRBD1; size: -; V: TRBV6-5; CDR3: CASSYAGQGTYEQYF
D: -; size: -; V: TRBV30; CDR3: CAWSVQGGHTGELFF
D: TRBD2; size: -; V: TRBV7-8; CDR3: CASSLGKTSGRLTGELFF
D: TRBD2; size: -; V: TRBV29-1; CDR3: CSVDDLAGTDTQYF
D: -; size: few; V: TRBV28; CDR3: CASSYSYEQYF
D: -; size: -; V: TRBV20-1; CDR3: CSGLGWPEAFF
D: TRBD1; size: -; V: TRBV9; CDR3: CASSVGQGPNQPQHF
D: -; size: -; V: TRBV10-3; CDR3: CAISEVKGYEQYF
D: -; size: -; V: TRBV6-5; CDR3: CASSYSREQFF
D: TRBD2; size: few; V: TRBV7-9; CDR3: CASSIGTSGRWDEQFF